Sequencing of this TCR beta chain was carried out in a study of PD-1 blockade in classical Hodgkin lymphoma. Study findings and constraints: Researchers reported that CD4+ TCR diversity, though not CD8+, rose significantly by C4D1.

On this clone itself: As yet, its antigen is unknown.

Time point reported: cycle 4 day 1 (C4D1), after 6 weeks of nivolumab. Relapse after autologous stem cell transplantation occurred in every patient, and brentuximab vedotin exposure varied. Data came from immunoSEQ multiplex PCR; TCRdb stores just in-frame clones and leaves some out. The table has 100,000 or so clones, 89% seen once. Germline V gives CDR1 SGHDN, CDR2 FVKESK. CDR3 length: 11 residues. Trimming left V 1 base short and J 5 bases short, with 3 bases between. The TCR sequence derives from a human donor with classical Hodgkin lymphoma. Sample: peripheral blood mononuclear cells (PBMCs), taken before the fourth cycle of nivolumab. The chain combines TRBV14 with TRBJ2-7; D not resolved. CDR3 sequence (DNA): TGTGCCAGCAGCCAAGTCCACGAGCAGTACTTC. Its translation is CASSQVHEQYF.